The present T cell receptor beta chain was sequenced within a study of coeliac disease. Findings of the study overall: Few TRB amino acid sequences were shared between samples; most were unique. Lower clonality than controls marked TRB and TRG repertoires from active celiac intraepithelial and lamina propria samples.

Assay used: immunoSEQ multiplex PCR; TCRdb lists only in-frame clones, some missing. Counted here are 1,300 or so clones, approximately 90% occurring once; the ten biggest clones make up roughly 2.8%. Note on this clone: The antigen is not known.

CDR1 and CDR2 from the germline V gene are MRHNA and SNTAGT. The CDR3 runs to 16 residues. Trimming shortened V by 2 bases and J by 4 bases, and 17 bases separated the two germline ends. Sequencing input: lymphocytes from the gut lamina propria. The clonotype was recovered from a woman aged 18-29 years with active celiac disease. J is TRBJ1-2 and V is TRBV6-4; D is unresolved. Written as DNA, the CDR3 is TGTGCCAGCAGTGACACACCTCAATCCCCGTTCTATGGCTACACCTTC. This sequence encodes CASSDTPQSPFYGYTF.